In its sample, the clone carrying this T cell receptor (beta chain) was seen a few times. The antigen remains undetermined. The data are from a study of shared clonotypes between healthy human individuals. The table came from immunoSEQ multiplex PCR; TCRdb's copy has only in-frame clones and leaves some out. This table holds some 2,500,000 clones, less than 95% found once. The ends lost 4 bases at V and 0 bases at J; junction bases unmatched: 2. From germline, CDR1 is SQVTM and CDR2 ANQGSEA. The CDR3 extends over 13 amino acids. Study findings and constraints: Clonotypes shared by all four donors outscored non-shared clonotypes in generation probability.

The genes are TRBV29-1 and TRBJ1-1, with TRBD1 matching over 7 bases. The sequence came from a man aged 18 to 29 in good health. Some clones in this sample may be carry-over from other donors' samples. The sequencing sample was made of naive CD4+ T cells from PBMCs. Sample subset: CD45RA+ positively selected. Here the CDR3 DNA reads TGCAGCGTTGGGGGGACAGTGAACACTGAAGCTTTCTTT. Translation gives CSVGGTVNTEAFF. Filled out from reference TRBV29-1 and TRBJ1-1, the complete variable domain reads SAVISQKPSRDICQRGTSLTIQCQVDSQVTMMFWYRQQPGQSLTLIATANQGSEATYESGFVIDKFPISRPNLTFSTLTVSNMSPEDSSIYLCSVGGTVNTEAFFGQGTRLTVV.